The 25 T cell receptor beta chains presented below share a single source sample, sequenced in a study of vaccination effects on CD4 cells after COVID-19. CD4+ T cells were isolated after around 9 days of culture. Participants got two doses of BNT162b2 or mRNA-1273 vaccine. Libraries were prepared by immunoSEQ multiplex PCR; TCRdb keeps only in-frame clonotypes and omits some of them. The data hold approximately 74,000 clones, with around 69% observed a single time. No antigen is known for these receptors. The sample was CD4+ T cells from PBMCs cultured without peptide, taken after COVID-19 vaccination. These receptors originate from a human donor who received a COVID-19 vaccine.

In this sample, this clone turned up many times. CDR3 bases: TGTGCCACCAGACAGGGGTTAAGCACAGATACGCAGTATTTT. The encoded protein is CATRQGLSTDTQYF. The chain uses TRBV10-3 and TRBJ2-3; 8 bases map to TRBD1. Germline V lookup: CDR1 ENHRY, CDR2 SYGVKD. This CDR3 has 14 residues. J was trimmed by 0 bases and V by 10 bases; bases with no gene match: 6.

The chain carries TRBV2 and TRBJ2-1; D unresolved. CDR1 SNHLY and CDR2 FYNNEI come from the germline V gene. Trimming pared 0 bases from V and 7 bases from J, leaving 13 bases between. The CDR3 has 15 residues. This chain's CDR3 is CASSEARSSSNEQFF. In DNA form, the CDR3 reads TGTGCCAGCAGTGAAGCGCGAAGTAGTTCGAATGAGCAGTTCTTC.

The chain combines TRBV5-1 with TRBJ2-3; the D gene could be TRBD1 or TRBD2 (5 bases each). Germline V gene sequence: CDR1 SGHRS, CDR2 YFSETQ. V was cut by 2 bases and J by 6 bases, with 13 bases left in between. The CDR3 runs 14 residues. The CDR3 spells CASSFLIGGDTQYF. The DNA for the CDR3 is TGCGCCAGCAGCTTTTTAATTGGGGGTGATACGCAGTATTTT.

This chain connects TRBV2 to TRBJ2-2; TRBD2 agrees at 8 bases. This CDR3 region has 16 residues. With 7 bases clipped from V and 7 bases from J, the junction kept 14 bases outside the gene matches. Germline CDR1 SNHLY, CDR2 FYNNEI. The CDR3 nucleotides read TGTGCCAGCACGCTAGACGGCGGGGGGCTTGGCGGGGAGCTGTTTTTT. It codes for CASTLDGGGLGGELFF.

The chain combines TRBV18 with TRBJ1-2, with D perhaps matching TRBD1 (6 bases). Trimming pared 2 bases from V and 4 bases from J, leaving 8 bases between. The germline gives CDR1 KGHSH, CDR2 LQKENI. The length of the CDR3 is 13 residues. Here the CDR3 reads CASSPWGLYGYTF. Here the CDR3 DNA reads TGTGCCAGCTCACCATGGGGGCTCTATGGCTACACCTTC. Based on the CDR3 plus reference TRBV18 and TRBJ1-2, the full variable domain is NAGVMQNPRHLVRRRGQEARLRCSPMKGHSHVYWYRQLPEEGLKFMVYLQKENIIDESGMPKERFSAEFPKEGPSILRIQQVVRGDSAAYFCASSPWGLYGYTFGSGTRLTVV.

The rearrangement joins TRBV5-6 to TRBJ1-6; TRBD1 might be the D (6 bases). Trimming left V 4 bases short and J 2 bases short, with 16 bases between. Germline CDR1 and CDR2: SGHDT and YYEEEE. The CDR3 sequence is 17 residues long. The CDR3 protein is CASSREGGMAYNSPLHF. The CDR3, as DNA: TGTGCCAGCAGCCGGGAGGGGGGGATGGCCTATAATTCACCCCTCCACTTT.

This clone was seen a handful of times. This chain's CDR3 is CASSKTRTGENQPQHF. Here the CDR3 DNA reads TGTGCCAGCAGTAAAACGCGGACAGGGGAGAATCAGCCCCAGCATTTT. This sequence joins TRBV2 and TRBJ1-5, with TRBD1 identical over 9 bases. Germline-derived CDR1 and CDR2 are SNHLY and FYNNEI. This CDR3 has 16 residues. V lost 5 bases, J lost 4 bases, and 9 bases stayed unmatched.

In its sample, this clone was seen once. CDR3 sequence: CASRPQGVSYNEQFF. In nucleotides, the CDR3 is TGCGCCAGCAGACCGCAGGGGGTTTCTTACAATGAGCAGTTCTTC. V is TRBV5-1 and J is TRBJ2-1, with 7 bases that match TRBD1. Germline V lookup: CDR1 SGHRS, CDR2 YFSETQ. The trim removed 5 bases at V and 4 bases at J, leaving 9 bases unmatched. The CDR3 totals 15 residues.

In this sample, this clone turned up once. The rearrangement links TRBV4-3 to TRBJ1-1; D might be TRBD1 (6 bases). The CDR3 length is 14 residues. V was cut by 1 base and J by 4 bases, with 10 bases left in between. Germline CDR1 and CDR2: LGHNA and YSLEER. The CDR3 DNA sequence: TGCGCCAGCAGCCAAGTAGGGGGGGGCACTGAAGCTTTCTTT. Translating it yields CASSQVGGGTEAFF.

The chain links TRBV7-8 to TRBJ1-1; 10 bases align to TRBD1. This CDR3 is 15 amino acids long. The junction had 8 bases not matched to a gene; V was cut back by 5 bases and J by 5 bases. The germline V gene has CDR1 SGHVS and CDR2 FQNEAQ. CDR3 sequence: CASSLRQGAATEAFF. In nucleotides, the CDR3 is TGTGCCAGCAGCCTCCGACAGGGGGCCGCGACTGAAGCTTTCTTT.

The chain carries TRBV14 and TRBJ1-1; no reliable D call. Germline V gives CDR1 SGHDN, CDR2 FVKESK. Trimming removed 2 bases from V and 5 bases from J, with 18 bases in between. The CDR3 loop spans 16 amino acids. The CDR3: CASSQSSARVGTEAFF. The CDR3, as DNA: TGTGCCAGCAGCCAAAGCTCGGCAAGGGTGGGGACTGAAGCTTTCTTT.

The chain combines TRBV5-1 with TRBJ2-7; 14 bases align to TRBD2. Germline-derived CDR1 and CDR2 are SGHRS and YFSETQ. Unmatched junction bases numbered 5, after V lost 0 bases and J lost 0 bases. CDR3 length: 18 amino acids. The CDR3 nucleotides read TGCGCCAGCAGCTTGGGAGGACTAGCGGGGGGCAGCTCCTACGAGCAGTACGTC. It encodes CASSLGGLAGGSSYEQYV.

This clone was recorded only once. The chain employs TRBV19 and TRBJ1-3; no firm D call. V lost 8 bases, J lost 0 bases, and 11 bases lay in between. The germline V gene encodes CDR1 LNHDA and CDR2 SQIVND (reference sequence). The length of the CDR3 is 14 residues. The CDR3 protein is CASCFSYSGNTIYF. In DNA form, the CDR3 reads TGTGCCAGTTGTTTCTCCTACTCTGGAAACACCATATATTTT.

The chain uses TRBV19 and TRBJ2-2, with D uncertain. Germline V gives CDR1 LNHDA, CDR2 SQIVND (reference sequence). V was cut by 3 bases and J by 8 bases, with 10 bases left in between. The CDR3 length is 13 residues. In nucleotides, the CDR3 is TGTGCCAGTAGTATGGAGATTGCGGGGGAGCTGTTTTTT. Residues: CASSMEIAGELFF. Full variable domain (rest looked up from reference TRBV19 and TRBJ2-2): DGGITQSPKYLFRKEGQNVTLSCEQNLNHDAMYWYRQDPGQGLRLIYYSQIVNDFQKGDIAEGYSVSREKKESFPLTVTSAQKNPTAFYLCASSMEIAGELFFGEGSRLTVL.

The chain links TRBV7-7 to TRBJ1-1; no reliable D call. The CDR3 length is 13 residues. Germline CDR1 is SSHAT and CDR2 is FNYEAQ (reference sequence). Between the trimmed V and J ends, which lost 0 bases and 1 base, there was a span of 3 bases. CDR3 amino acids: CASSLAPNTEAFF. Here the CDR3 DNA reads TGTGCCAGCAGCTTAGCCCCGAACACTGAAGCTTTCTTT.

This chain uses TRBV9 with TRBJ2-3; the match to TRBD1 covers 9 bases. Germline V CDR1 and CDR2: SGDLS, YYNGEE. V shed 7 bases, J shed 4 bases, and the junction held 7 bases outside the gene matches. This CDR3 is built from 14 residues. The CDR3, as DNA: TGTGCCAGCGGACGGACAGGGGTCCCAGATACGCAGTATTTT. Its translation is CASGRTGVPDTQYF.

The V gene is TRBV7-2, the J gene TRBJ2-1, with 12 positions matching TRBD2. Losses at the gene ends were 1 base for V and 8 bases for J; bases not matched to a gene: 6. The CDR3 runs to 16 residues. The V gene's germline CDR1 is SGHTA and CDR2 FQGNSA. CDR3 region: CASSLVASGGDYEQFF. The CDR3 bases are TGTGCCAGCAGCTTAGTGGCTAGCGGGGGGGATTATGAGCAGTTCTTC.

This chain joins TRBV15 and TRBJ2-5; D call uncertain. This CDR3 spans 14 amino acids. Trimming shortened V by 7 bases and J by 4 bases, and 16 bases separated the two germline ends. CDR1 and CDR2 from the germline V gene are LNHNV and YYDKDF (reference sequence). As DNA, the CDR3 is TGTGCCACCACGGTTGACCGAGGACGAGAGACCCAGTACTTC. This gives the protein CATTVDRGRETQYF.

The rearrangement joins TRBV4-3 to TRBJ2-1, with 9 bases identical to TRBD1. There are 14 residues in the CDR3. V gave up 3 bases and J gave up 5 bases; unmatched junction bases: 2. Germline CDR1 is LGHNA and CDR2 is YSLEER. CDR3 sequence (DNA): TGCGCCAGCAGCCATGACAGGGGGAACAATGAGCAGTTCTTC. It is translated as CASSHDRGNNEQFF.

This chain connects TRBV5-1 to TRBJ1-1, with D possibly TRBD1 on 5 matching bases. Per germline, CDR1 SGHRS and CDR2 YFSETQ. The V end was cut by 8 bases, the J end by 1 base, with 15 bases between. This CDR3 is built from 14 residues. The CDR3 DNA follows: TGCGCCAGTGGGATTTTCAGGGCGAACACTGAAGCTTTCTTT. Encoded protein: CASGIFRANTEAFF.

V is TRBV27 and J is TRBJ2-2; possibly TRBD1 for D (6 bases). The CDR3 totals 15 residues. V was cut by 5 bases and J by 3 bases, with 13 bases left in between. In germline, CDR1 is MNHEY, CDR2 SMNVEV (reference sequence). CDR3 nucleotide sequence: TGTGCCAGCAGTCCGGACAGAAGCCACACCGGGGAGCTGTTTTTT. Protein: CASSPDRSHTGELFF.

This chain links TRBV7-9 with TRBJ2-1, with TRBD2 identical over 7 bases. The CDR3 runs to 17 residues. From germline, CDR1 is SEHNR and CDR2 FQNEAQ (reference sequence). J lost 0 bases, V lost 3 bases, and 8 bases had no gene match. CDR3 DNA sequence: TGTGCCAGCAGCTTTCCGACTAGCTCTAGCTCCTACAATGAGCAGTTCTTC. Amino acids: CASSFPTSSSSYNEQFF.

The rearrangement joins TRBV14 to TRBJ2-2; D may match TRBD1 or TRBD2 (6 bases each). There are 17 residues in the CDR3. Germline values: CDR1 SGHDN, CDR2 FVKESK. Trimming removed 4 bases at V and 1 base at J, with 16 bases between. CDR3 nucleotide sequence: TGTGCCAGCAGCCCCCTCCGAGGGGGGCAGAACACCGGGGAGCTGTTTTTT. It translates to CASSPLRGGQNTGELFF.

V usage is TRBV6-1 and J usage is TRBJ2-5; D possibly corresponds to TRBD2 (6 bases). This CDR3 is 15 amino acids long. In germline, CDR1 is MNHNS, CDR2 SASEGT. Trimming cost V 6 bases and J 4 bases, with 18 bases left between them. The CDR3 coding sequence is TGTGCCAGCAGCCTCCCCCCGGGACTTGGAGAGACCCAGTACTTC. The encoded protein is CASSLPPGLGETQYF.

This chain links TRBV10-1 with TRBJ2-1, with 10 positions matching TRBD1. Germline V gene lookup returns CDR1 WNHNN and CDR2 SYGVQD (reference sequence). This CDR3 has 15 residues. Trimming cost V 9 bases and J 4 bases; bases outside gene matches: 9. The CDR3 protein is CASSTGGVGYNEQFF. CDR3 nucleotides: TGCGCCAGTTCGACAGGGGGCGTGGGGTACAATGAGCAGTTCTTC.